The 3 T cell receptor beta chains listed next were all sequenced from one sample in a study of T cell responses to AZD1222 COVID-19 vaccine (dated by TCRdb to the early 2020s). Library creation used the immunoSEQ multiplex PCR assay. As stored in TCRdb, this immuneACCESS dataset retains in-frame rearrangements with V and J assigned. A fraction of the clones does not appear; measured against another copy, unresolved V genes explain less than half of the discrepancy, and the remainder lacks a known reason. The sample includes 100,000 to 150,000 clones, with just under 95% observed a single time. Roughly 1.1% of the sample is held by the ten biggest clonotypes. The time point label of this sample denotes: about 28 days (+/-7) after the second vaccine dose. Here the sequenced sample was peripheral blood, taken 28 days after the second AZD1222 dose. These receptors came from an adult who received the AZD1222 COVID-19 vaccine.

Notes on this clone: A read error may produce the germline difference seen at one junction end. This chain joins TRBV6-5 and TRBJ2-7; the D gene could be TRBD1 or TRBD2 (5 bases each). The CDR3 runs 15 residues. Germline lookup yields CDR1 MNHEY and CDR2 SVGAGI. CDR3 sequence reads: CASTPRDGSSFEQYF. The CDR3 DNA reads as TGTGCCAGCACCCCACGGGACGGTTCTTCCTTCGAGCAGTACTTC.

The chain links TRBV7-3 to TRBJ2-2, with a weak D call TRBD1 (6 bases). CDR3 size: 15 residues. Trimming left V 6 bases short and J 5 bases short, with 16 bases between. CDR1 SGHTA and CDR2 FQGTGA come from the germline V gene. Here the CDR3 DNA reads TGTGCCAGCAGTTCGGTACCAGGGGCAACCGGGGAGCTGTTTTTT. This encodes CASSSVPGATGELFF.

The chain employs TRBV27 and TRBJ1-6, with TRBD1 as a possible D gene (5 bases). Germline V gene data show CDR1 as MNHEY and CDR2 as SMNVEV (reference sequence). The V and J ends lost 6 bases and 10 bases respectively, with 19 bases between them. The CDR3 consists of 15 residues. The CDR3 bases are TGTGCCAGCAGCCTGACCGGGACCATATCATCACCCCTCCACTTT. The encoded protein is CASSLTGTISSPLHF.